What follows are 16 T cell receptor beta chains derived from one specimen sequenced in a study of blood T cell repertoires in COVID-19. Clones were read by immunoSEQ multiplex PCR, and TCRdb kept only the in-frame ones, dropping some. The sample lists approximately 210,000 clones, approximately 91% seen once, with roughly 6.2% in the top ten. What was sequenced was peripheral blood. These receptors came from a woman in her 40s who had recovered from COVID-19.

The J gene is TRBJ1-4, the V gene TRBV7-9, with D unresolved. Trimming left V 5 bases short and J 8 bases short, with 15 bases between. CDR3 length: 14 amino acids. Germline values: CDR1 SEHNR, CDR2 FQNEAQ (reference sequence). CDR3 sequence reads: CASSTRGIPEKLFF. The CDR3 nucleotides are TGTGCCAGCAGCACCCGAGGTATTCCAGAAAAACTGTTTTTT.

CDR3 DNA sequence: TGTGCCAGTAGTACCGACAGGGGGCTAATTGAAGCTTTCTTT. It is translated as CASSTDRGLIEAFF. The chain is built from TRBV19 and TRBJ1-1; 10 bases agree with TRBD1. CDR3 length: 14 amino acids. With 4 bases clipped from V and 7 bases from J, the junction kept 6 bases outside the gene matches. Germline assignment: CDR1 LNHDA and CDR2 SQIVND (reference sequence).

CDR3 DNA: TGCGCCAGCAGTATACAGGGCAATGAGCAGTTCTTC. Translation: CASSIQGNEQFF. The gene calls are TRBV5-1 and TRBJ2-1; possibly TRBD1 for D (6 bases). This CDR3 region has 12 residues. Germline V gives CDR1 SGHRS, CDR2 YFSETQ. Trimming removed 5 bases at V and 6 bases at J, with 9 bases between. The full variable domain, rest sourced from reference TRBV5-1 and TRBJ2-1, is KAGVTQTPRYLIKTRGQQVTLSCSPISGHRSVSWYQQTPGQGLQFLFEYFSETQRNKGNFPGRFSGRQFSNSRSEMNVSTLELGDSALYLCASSIQGNEQFFGPGTRLTVL.

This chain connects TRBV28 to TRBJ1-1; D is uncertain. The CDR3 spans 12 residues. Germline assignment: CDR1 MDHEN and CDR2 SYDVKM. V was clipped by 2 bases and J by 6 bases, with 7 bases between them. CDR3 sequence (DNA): TGTGCCAGCAGTTTACAGCGCCCTGAAGCTTTCTTT. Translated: CASSLQRPEAFF. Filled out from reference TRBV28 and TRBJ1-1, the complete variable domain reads DVKVTQSSRYLVKRTGEKVFLECVQDMDHENMFWYRQDPGLGLRLIYFSYDVKMKEKGDIPEGYSVSREKKERFSLILESASTNQTSMYLCASSLQRPEAFFGQGTRLTVV.

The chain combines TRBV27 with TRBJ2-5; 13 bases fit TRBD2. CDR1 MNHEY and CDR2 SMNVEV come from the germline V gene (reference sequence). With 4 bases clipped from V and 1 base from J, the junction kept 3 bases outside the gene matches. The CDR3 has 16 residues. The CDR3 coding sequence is TGTGCCAGCAGTTCCCGACTAGCGGGAGGCCAAGAGACCCAGTACTTC. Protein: CASSSRLAGGQETQYF.

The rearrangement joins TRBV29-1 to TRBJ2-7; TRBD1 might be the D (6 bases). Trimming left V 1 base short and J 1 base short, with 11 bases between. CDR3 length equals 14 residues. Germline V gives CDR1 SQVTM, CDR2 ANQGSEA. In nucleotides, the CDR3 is TGCAGCGTTGAAGGATTGACAGGATCCTACGAGCAGTACTTC. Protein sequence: CSVEGLTGSYEQYF.

In nucleotides, the CDR3 is TGTGCCAGTAGTATGCTAGAACTCACAGATACGCAGTATTTT. It translates to CASSMLELTDTQYF. This chain links TRBV19 with TRBJ2-3; D call uncertain. This CDR3 spans 14 amino acids. Trimming removed 3 bases from V and 2 bases from J, with 9 bases in between. Germline values: CDR1 LNHDA, CDR2 SQIVND (reference sequence).

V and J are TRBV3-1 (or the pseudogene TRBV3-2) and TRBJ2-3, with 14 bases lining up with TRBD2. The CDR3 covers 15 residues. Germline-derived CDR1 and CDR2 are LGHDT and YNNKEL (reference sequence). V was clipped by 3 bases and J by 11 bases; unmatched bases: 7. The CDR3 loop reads CASSQQGLAGVKQYF. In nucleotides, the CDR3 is TGTGCCAGCAGCCAGCAGGGACTAGCGGGAGTCAAGCAGTATTTT.

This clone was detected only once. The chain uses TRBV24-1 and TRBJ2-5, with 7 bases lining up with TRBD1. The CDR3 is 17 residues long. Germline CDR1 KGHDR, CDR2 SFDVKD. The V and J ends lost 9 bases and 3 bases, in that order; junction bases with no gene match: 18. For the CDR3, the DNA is TGTGCCACCGAGATAGGCCCCGGACAGGATTGTAAAGAGACCCAGTACTTC. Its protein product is CATEIGPGQDCKETQYF.

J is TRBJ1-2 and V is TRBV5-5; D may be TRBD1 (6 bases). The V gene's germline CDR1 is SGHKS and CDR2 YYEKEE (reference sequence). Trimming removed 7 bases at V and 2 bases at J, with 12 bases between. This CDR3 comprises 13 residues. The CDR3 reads CASGTDRNYGYTF. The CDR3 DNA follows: TGTGCCAGCGGCACCGACAGGAACTATGGCTACACCTTC.

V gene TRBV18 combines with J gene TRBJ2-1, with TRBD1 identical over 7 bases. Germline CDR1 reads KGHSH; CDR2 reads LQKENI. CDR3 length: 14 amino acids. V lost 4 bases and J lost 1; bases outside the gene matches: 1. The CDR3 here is CASSQGASYNEQFF. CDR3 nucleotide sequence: TGTGCCAGCTCACAGGGGGCTTCCTACAATGAGCAGTTCTTC.

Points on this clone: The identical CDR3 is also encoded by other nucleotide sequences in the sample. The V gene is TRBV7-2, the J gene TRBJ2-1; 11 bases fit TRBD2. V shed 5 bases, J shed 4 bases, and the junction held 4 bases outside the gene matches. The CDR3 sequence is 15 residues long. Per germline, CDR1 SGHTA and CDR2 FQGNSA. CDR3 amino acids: CASSPTSGTYNEQFF. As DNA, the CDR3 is TGTGCCAGCAGCCCGACTAGCGGGACTTACAATGAGCAGTTCTTC. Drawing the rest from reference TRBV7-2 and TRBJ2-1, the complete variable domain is GAGVSQSPSNKVTEKGKDVELRCDPISGHTALYWYRQSLGQGLEFLIYFQGNSAPDKSGLPSDRFSAERTGGSVSTLTIQRTQQEDSAVYLCASSPTSGTYNEQFFGPGTRLTVL.

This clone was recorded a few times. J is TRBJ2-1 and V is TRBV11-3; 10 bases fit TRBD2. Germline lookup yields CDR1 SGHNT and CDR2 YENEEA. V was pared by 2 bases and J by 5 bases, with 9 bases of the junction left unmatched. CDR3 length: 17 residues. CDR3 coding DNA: TGTGCCAGCAGCTTAAAGACTAGCGGGTATGTGGACAATGAGCAGTTCTTC. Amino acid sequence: CASSLKTSGYVDNEQFF.

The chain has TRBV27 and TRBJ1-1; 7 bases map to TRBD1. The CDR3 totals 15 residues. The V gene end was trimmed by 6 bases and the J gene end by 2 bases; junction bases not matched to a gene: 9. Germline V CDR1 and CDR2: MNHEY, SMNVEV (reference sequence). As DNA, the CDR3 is TGTGCCAGCAGAGACGACAGGGCTCGTAACACTGAAGCTTTCTTT. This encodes CASRDDRARNTEAFF.

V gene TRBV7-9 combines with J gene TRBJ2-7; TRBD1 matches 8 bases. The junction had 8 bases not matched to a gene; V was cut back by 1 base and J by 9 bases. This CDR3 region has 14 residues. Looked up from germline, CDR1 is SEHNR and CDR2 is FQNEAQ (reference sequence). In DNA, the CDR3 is TGTGCCAGCAGCTTAGGAGGACAGGGTGAAGGGCAGTACTTC. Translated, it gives CASSLGGQGEGQYF.

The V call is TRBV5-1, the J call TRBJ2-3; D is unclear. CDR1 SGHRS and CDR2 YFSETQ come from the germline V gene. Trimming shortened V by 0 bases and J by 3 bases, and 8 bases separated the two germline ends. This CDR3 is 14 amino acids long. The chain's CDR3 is CASSLESRTDTQYF. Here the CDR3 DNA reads TGCGCCAGCAGCTTGGAGTCTAGAACAGATACGCAGTATTTT.